This T cell receptor beta chain came from a study of cytomegalovirus exposure and HLA in healthy donors. Across the study: Across almost 400 genotyped donors, approximately 80% landed in the Caucasian-associated ancestry cluster.

The PCR made use of 60 Vbeta and 13 Jbeta primers. Assay: immunoSEQ multiplex PCR; the TCRdb copy retains only in-frame clones and omits some. The table lists fewer than 200,000 clones, 68% of them singletons. Turning to this clone: Germline is not matched at one junction end, which may reflect a read error.

The CDR3 loop spans 15 amino acids. Per germline, CDR1 MNHEY and CDR2 SVGAGI. The origin of this receptor is a man aged 50-59 years in good health and CMV-seronegative. Sequenced material: PBMCs. The V and J genes are TRBV6-5 and TRBJ2-1; 8 bases fit TRBD1. This CDR3 is CATRPGQVNYNEQLF. The CDR3 DNA reads TGTGCCACCCGACCGGGACAGGTGAACTACAATGAGCAGCTCTTC.